These T cell receptor beta chains were read from a single sample in a study of CD8+ T cells in alopecia areata. Generated by immunoSEQ multiplex PCR, the TCRdb table keeps only in-frame clones and is missing some. The table lists about 180,000 clones, over 50% of them singletons. The material was CD4+ T cells sorted from blood, obtained at week 0. Receptors were obtained from a human donor with alopecia areata. CDR3s include the opening cysteine and the closing phenylalanine or tryptophan. The D gene is left open where the match is weak. The size entry is marked missing in some rows and otherwise reads once, few, many or a size class.

d_gene: .; abundance: few; v_gene: TRBV15; len: 12; j_gene: TRBJ2-3; CDR3aa: CATSPKTDTQYF; CDR3nt: TGTGCCACCTCCCCGAAAACAGATACGCAGTATTTT
d_gene: .; abundance: .; v_gene: TRBV9; len: 13; j_gene: TRBJ2-7; CDR3aa: CASSGTNGGEQYF; CDR3nt: TGTGCCAGCAGCGGGACTAATGGGGGCGAGCAGTACTTC
d_gene: TRBD1; abundance: .; v_gene: TRBV30; len: 14; j_gene: TRBJ1-2; CDR3aa: CAWRRQGGIGGYTF; CDR3nt: TGTGCCTGGAGACGACAGGGTGGGATTGGTGGCTACACCTTC
d_gene: TRBD2; abundance: .; v_gene: TRBV27; len: 13; j_gene: TRBJ2-5; CDR3aa: CASAAGGGETQYF; CDR3nt: TGTGCCAGCGCAGCGGGGGGGGGTGAGACCCAGTACTTC
d_gene: TRBD1; abundance: .; v_gene: TRBV4-1; len: 14; j_gene: TRBJ1-2; CDR3aa: CASSPRDRGYGYTF; CDR3nt: TGCGCCAGCAGCCCCCGGGACAGGGGCTATGGCTACACCTTC
d_gene: TRBD1; abundance: .; v_gene: TRBV5-1; len: 15; j_gene: TRBJ1-4; CDR3aa: CASSFSGGRNEKLFF; CDR3nt: TGCGCCAGCAGCTTTTCAGGGGGCCGCAATGAAAAACTGTTTTTT
d_gene: .; abundance: .; v_gene: TRBV6-5; len: 12; j_gene: TRBJ1-6; CDR3aa: CASSPTDSPLHF; CDR3nt: TGTGCCAGCAGCCCGACAGATTCACCCCTCCACTTT
d_gene: .; abundance: few; v_gene: TRBV19; len: 14; j_gene: TRBJ2-5; CDR3aa: CASSGGTNQETQYF; CDR3nt: TGTGCCAGTAGTGGAGGGACAAACCAAGAGACCCAGTACTTC
d_gene: .; abundance: few; v_gene: TRBV10-3; len: 12; j_gene: TRBJ1-2; CDR3aa: CAISGHKDGYTF; CDR3nt: TGTGCCATCAGTGGGCATAAGGATGGCTACACCTTC
d_gene: .; abundance: .; v_gene: TRBV29-1; len: 13; j_gene: TRBJ1-1; CDR3aa: CSVEGRQNTEAFF; CDR3nt: TGCAGCGTTGAGGGTCGGCAGAACACTGAAGCTTTCTTT
d_gene: .; abundance: few; v_gene: TRBV30; len: 18; j_gene: TRBJ2-4; CDR3aa: CAWSASERIGTPRDIQYF; CDR3nt: TGTGCCTGGAGTGCCAGCGAACGGATCGGGACTCCGCGGGACATTCAGTACTTC
d_gene: .; abundance: few; v_gene: TRBV29-1; len: 13; j_gene: TRBJ2-3; CDR3aa: CSVKGRSTDTQYF; CDR3nt: TGCAGCGTAAAGGGAAGGTCCACAGATACGCAGTATTTT
d_gene: .; abundance: .; v_gene: TRBV30; len: 11; j_gene: TRBJ2-7; CDR3aa: CAWSGYYEQYF; CDR3nt: TGTGCCTGGAGTGGTTACTACGAGCAGTACTTC
d_gene: TRBD1; abundance: .; v_gene: TRBV30; len: 14; j_gene: TRBJ2-5; CDR3aa: CAWSGGQGGETQYF; CDR3nt: TGTGCCTGGAGTGGGGGACAGGGGGGAGAGACCCAGTACTTC
d_gene: .; abundance: .; v_gene: TRBV6-5; len: 13; j_gene: TRBJ2-7; CDR3aa: CASRRGRSYEQYF; CDR3nt: TGTGCCAGCAGGCGAGGCAGATCCTACGAGCAGTACTTC
d_gene: .; abundance: once; v_gene: TRBV6-1; len: 15; j_gene: TRBJ2-6; CDR3aa: CASRKDNSGANVLTF; CDR3nt: TGTGCCAGCAGAAAGGATAACTCTGGGGCCAACGTCCTGACTTTC
d_gene: TRBD1; abundance: .; v_gene: TRBV25-1; len: 15; j_gene: TRBJ2-7; CDR3aa: CASSDTGTGVYEQYF; CDR3nt: TGTGCCAGCAGTGACACCGGGACAGGGGTCTACGAGCAGTACTTC
d_gene: .; abundance: .; v_gene: TRBV7-9; len: 12; j_gene: TRBJ2-3; CDR3aa: CASSQLTDTQYF; CDR3nt: TGTGCCAGCAGCCAGTTGACAGATACGCAGTATTTT
d_gene: .; abundance: .; v_gene: TRBV29-1; len: 12; j_gene: TRBJ1-1; CDR3aa: CSVDGRAPTAFF; CDR3nt: TGCAGCGTTGATGGACGCGCCCCCACAGCTTTCTTT
d_gene: .; abundance: .; v_gene: TRBV6-1; len: 15; j_gene: TRBJ2-2; CDR3aa: CASSGRTVNTGELFF; CDR3nt: TGTGCCAGCAGTGGCAGGACAGTCAACACCGGGGAGCTGTTTTTT
d_gene: .; abundance: few; v_gene: TRBV29-1; len: 14; j_gene: TRBJ2-4; CDR3aa: CSVSLLGSKNIQYF; CDR3nt: TGCAGCGTTTCCTTGCTGGGTAGCAAAAACATTCAGTACTTC
d_gene: .; abundance: .; v_gene: TRBV5-1; len: 15; j_gene: TRBJ2-7; CDR3aa: CASSSDGGRTVEQYF; CDR3nt: TGCGCCAGCAGCTCGGACGGAGGTCGTACTGTTGAGCAGTACTTC
d_gene: .; abundance: .; v_gene: TRBV7-8; len: 12; j_gene: TRBJ2-7; CDR3aa: CASSFTRYEQYF; CDR3nt: TGTGCCAGCAGCTTCACGCGGTACGAGCAGTACTTC
d_gene: .; abundance: many; v_gene: TRBV7-9; len: 15; j_gene: TRBJ2-7; CDR3aa: CASSPATVAGAEQYF; CDR3nt: TGTGCCAGCAGCCCAGCTACGGTTGCAGGGGCCGAGCAGTACTTC
d_gene: TRBD1; abundance: .; v_gene: TRBV30; len: 15; j_gene: TRBJ1-5; CDR3aa: CAWSVLDREDQPQHF; CDR3nt: TGTGCCTGGAGTGTTTTAGACAGGGAGGATCAGCCCCAGCATTTT
d_gene: .; abundance: .; v_gene: TRBV29-1; len: 15; j_gene: TRBJ2-3; CDR3aa: CSAHVGRWSVDTQYF; CDR3nt: TGCAGCGCCCACGTGGGACGGTGGTCCGTAGATACGCAGTATTTT
d_gene: TRBD1; abundance: .; v_gene: TRBV29-1; len: 13; j_gene: TRBJ1-2; CDR3aa: CSALGQVFPGYTF; CDR3nt: TGCAGCGCCCTAGGACAGGTCTTCCCTGGCTACACCTTC
d_gene: .; abundance: .; v_gene: TRBV18; len: 13; j_gene: TRBJ1-6; CDR3aa: CASSPSTDSPLHF; CDR3nt: TGTGCCAGCTCACCAAGCACCGATTCACCCCTCCACTTT
d_gene: TRBD1; abundance: .; v_gene: TRBV7-8; len: 17; j_gene: TRBJ1-1; CDR3aa: CASSHGQGTTMNTEAFF; CDR3nt: TGTGCCAGCAGCCATGGACAGGGGACAACCATGAACACTGAAGCTTTCTTT
d_gene: .; abundance: .; v_gene: TRBV25-1; len: 11; j_gene: TRBJ2-3; CDR3aa: CASSQGDTQYF; CDR3nt: TGTGCCAGCAGTCAGGGAGATACGCAGTATTTT
d_gene: .; abundance: few; v_gene: TRBV7-2; len: 15; j_gene: TRBJ2-4; CDR3aa: CASSSGTQKVNIQYF; CDR3nt: TGTGCCAGCAGCTCGGGGACCCAAAAGGTTAACATTCAGTACTTC
d_gene: .; abundance: .; v_gene: TRBV29-1; len: 12; j_gene: TRBJ1-3; CDR3aa: CSAGPSGNTIYF; CDR3nt: TGCAGCGCCGGACCTTCCGGAAACACCATATATTTT
d_gene: .; abundance: .; v_gene: TRBV29-1; len: 11; j_gene: TRBJ2-7; CDR3aa: CSVDTTYEQYF; CDR3nt: TGCAGCGTTGATACGACCTACGAGCAGTACTTC
d_gene: TRBD1; abundance: many; v_gene: TRBV15; len: 14; j_gene: TRBJ2-5; CDR3aa: CATSVRGGMETQYF; CDR3nt: TGTGCCACCAGCGTGCGAGGGGGCATGGAGACCCAGTACTTC
d_gene: TRBD1; abundance: .; v_gene: TRBV5-1; len: 16; j_gene: TRBJ1-6; CDR3aa: CASSLVAGGSNSPLHF; CDR3nt: TGCGCCAGCAGCTTGGTTGCAGGGGGCTCCAATTCACCCCTCCACTTT
d_gene: TRBD2; abundance: .; v_gene: TRBV30; len: 12; j_gene: TRBJ2-7; CDR3aa: CAWSTGGYEQYF; CDR3nt: TGTGCCTGGAGCACGGGGGGCTACGAGCAGTACTTC
d_gene: .; abundance: .; v_gene: TRBV5-1; len: 14; j_gene: TRBJ2-5; CDR3aa: CASSLVGVGETQYF; CDR3nt: TGCGCCAGCAGCTTGGTAGGGGTTGGTGAGACCCAGTACTTC
d_gene: TRBD1; abundance: .; v_gene: TRBV4-1; len: 16; j_gene: TRBJ1-2; CDR3aa: CASSHSTGRDRDGYTF; CDR3nt: TGCGCCAGCAGCCATTCGACCGGACGTGACAGGGATGGCTACACCTTC
d_gene: .; abundance: few; v_gene: TRBV10-3; len: 14; j_gene: TRBJ1-6; CDR3aa: CAISETVGNSPLHF; CDR3nt: TGTGCCATCAGTGAGACGGTGGGAAATTCACCCCTCCACTTT
d_gene: .; abundance: .; v_gene: TRBV29-1; len: 13; j_gene: TRBJ1-5; CDR3aa: CSASRGAGQPQHF; CDR3nt: TGCAGCGCGAGTCGGGGGGCAGGGCAGCCCCAGCATTTT
d_gene: TRBD2; abundance: .; v_gene: TRBV5-6; len: 15; j_gene: TRBJ2-1; CDR3aa: CASSEGLAGINEQFF; CDR3nt: TGTGCCAGCAGCGAGGGGCTAGCGGGGATCAATGAGCAGTTCTTC
d_gene: TRBD2; abundance: once; v_gene: TRBV7-2; len: 14; j_gene: TRBJ2-7; CDR3aa: CASSKGLAIHEQYF; CDR3nt: TGTGCCAGCAGCAAAGGACTAGCAATCCACGAGCAGTACTTC
d_gene: .; abundance: few; v_gene: TRBV9; len: 14; j_gene: TRBJ1-5; CDR3aa: CASSPRAAGSPQHF; CDR3nt: TGTGCCAGCAGCCCCCGGGCCGCCGGTTCGCCCCAGCATTTT
d_gene: .; abundance: .; v_gene: TRBV10-2; len: 16; j_gene: TRBJ2-7; CDR3aa: CASSDIGGGPSYEQYF; CDR3nt: TGCGCCAGCAGTGATATCGGCGGGGGCCCCTCCTACGAGCAGTACTTC
d_gene: TRBD1; abundance: .; v_gene: TRBV30; len: 13; j_gene: TRBJ1-5; CDR3aa: CAWSQGGGQPQHF; CDR3nt: TGTGCCTGGAGTCAGGGGGGTGGTCAGCCCCAGCATTTT
d_gene: .; abundance: .; v_gene: TRBV6-1; len: 13; j_gene: TRBJ2-7; CDR3aa: CASSKGTFYEQYF; CDR3nt: TGTGCCAGCAGCAAAGGGACTTTCTACGAGCAGTACTTC
d_gene: .; abundance: .; v_gene: TRBV10-3; len: 14; j_gene: TRBJ2-5; CDR3aa: CAISETDRQETQYF; CDR3nt: TGTGCCATCAGTGAGACCGATCGTCAAGAGACCCAGTACTTC
d_gene: .; abundance: .; v_gene: TRBV7-8; len: 14; j_gene: TRBJ2-7; CDR3aa: CASSLDRVVNEQYF; CDR3nt: TGTGCCAGCAGCTTAGACAGGGTGGTTAACGAGCAGTACTTC
d_gene: .; abundance: .; v_gene: TRBV4-2; len: 15; j_gene: TRBJ2-3; CDR3aa: CASSRPEHRGDTQYF; CDR3nt: TGTGCCAGCAGCCGACCCGAACACCGGGGAGATACGCAGTATTTT
d_gene: TRBD1; abundance: .; v_gene: TRBV28; len: 16; j_gene: TRBJ1-5; CDR3aa: CASSHRDRGSNQPQHF; CDR3nt: TGTGCCAGCAGCCATAGGGACAGGGGTAGCAATCAGCCCCAGCATTTT
d_gene: .; abundance: .; v_gene: TRBV30; len: 12; j_gene: TRBJ1-1; CDR3aa: CASNRGKTEAFF; CDR3nt: TGTGCCTCCAATAGGGGAAAGACTGAAGCTTTCTTT
d_gene: TRBD1; abundance: few; v_gene: TRBV2; len: 14; j_gene: TRBJ1-6; CDR3aa: CASRRDRGTSPLHF; CDR3nt: TGTGCCAGCAGGAGGGACAGGGGAACTTCACCCCTCCACTTT
d_gene: .; abundance: .; v_gene: TRBV20-1; len: 11; j_gene: TRBJ2-1; CDR3aa: CSGGPDNEQFF; CDR3nt: TGCAGTGGAGGTCCAGACAATGAGCAGTTCTTC
d_gene: .; abundance: .; v_gene: TRBV7-8; len: 13; j_gene: TRBJ1-1; CDR3aa: CASSLVVGGEAFF; CDR3nt: TGTGCCAGCAGCTTAGTGGTTGGTGGTGAAGCTTTCTTT
d_gene: .; abundance: .; v_gene: TRBV9; len: 13; j_gene: TRBJ2-7; CDR3aa: CASSVVDGQEQYF; CDR3nt: TGTGCCAGCAGCGTAGTTGATGGCCAGGAGCAGTACTTC
d_gene: .; abundance: .; v_gene: TRBV6-4; len: 17; j_gene: TRBJ2-7; CDR3aa: CASSDHRRGNNNYEQYF; CDR3nt: TGTGCCAGCAGTGACCACAGGAGAGGGAATAACAACTACGAGCAGTACTTC
d_gene: .; abundance: few; v_gene: TRBV15; len: 12; j_gene: TRBJ2-7; CDR3aa: CATSLGLDEQYF; CDR3nt: TGTGCCACCAGCTTGGGGTTGGACGAGCAGTACTTC
d_gene: .; abundance: .; v_gene: TRBV12-5; len: 13; j_gene: TRBJ2-5; CDR3aa: CASGSGREETQYF; CDR3nt: TGTGCTAGTGGTTCGGGACGGGAAGAGACCCAGTACTTC